These T cell receptor beta chains were read from a single sample in a study of T-cell reconstitution after alpha-beta-depleted transplantation in children. In TCRdb, the PCR reads were re-called with MiXCR into one record per CDR3 protein. The table lists about 420,000 distinct CDR3 sequences, approximately 10% of them singletons. The sample consisted of PBMCs from the stem cell graft donor, taken from the stem cell graft. These receptors were collected from a human donor who donated a stem cell graft to a child with acute myeloid leukemia. The CDR3 runs from the conserved cysteine through the conserved F or W. Fields, in order: V gene, J gene, CDR3 protein.

TRBV9,TRBJ2-2,CASSAGGGINTGELFF
TRBV20-1,TRBJ2-7,CSARPYGLRKGEQYF
TRBV3-1,TRBJ1-1,CASRNRAGDTEAFF
TRBV10-3,TRBJ2-1,CAISYGGPHNEQFF
TRBV12-3/TRBV12-4,TRBJ2-3,CASSPNRGYTDTQYF
TRBV15,TRBJ2-5,CATSTGSGSAETQYF
TRBV7-9,TRBJ2-1,CASSLYGGGSYNEQFF
TRBV5-1,TRBJ1-2,CASSGTGTYGYTF
TRBV9,TRBJ1-1,CASSVEGAEGTEAFF
TRBV20-1,TRBJ2-1,CSARPSGRAYNEQFF
TRBV12-3/TRBV12-4,TRBJ1-1,CASRELNTEAFF
TRBV12-3/TRBV12-4,TRBJ2-2,CASSHLTSVGTGELFF
TRBV15,TRBJ2-2,CATSRPPYGGNTGELFF
TRBV20-1,TRBJ1-5,CSARVPGARAGVQPQHF
TRBV3-1,TRBJ1-2,CASSQELEGYTF
TRBV10-2,TRBJ2-2,CASSVVAGPNTGELFF
TRBV5-1,TRBJ1-1,CASSPGLDEAFF
TRBV29-1,TRBJ2-2,CSVESGYTGELFF
TRBV12-3/TRBV12-4,TRBJ2-6,CASASGASGANVLTF
TRBV7-6,TRBJ2-3,CASSQGTGRRTSTDTQYF
TRBV4-1,TRBJ2-1,CASSSVGLAVEQFF
TRBV19,TRBJ1-1,CASSIGGSTEAFF
TRBV27,TRBJ2-5,CASSLSSLSFQETQYF
TRBV20-1,TRBJ2-1,CSAGRTGAYNEQFF
TRBV11-2,TRBJ2-1,CASSSGTSVEQFF
TRBV6-5,TRBJ1-4,CASSYEEDEKLFF
TRBV11-2,TRBJ2-3,CASSLSASGSTDTQYF
TRBV9,TRBJ2-1,CASSGTGTSNEQFF
TRBV29-1,TRBJ2-4,CSVSFLGAKNIQYF
TRBV4-1,TRBJ2-5,CASADGSGETQYF
TRBV5-1,TRBJ2-5,CASNQQGVGETQYF
TRBV7-2,TRBJ1-2,CASSYEGIYGYTF
TRBV20-1,TRBJ2-1,CSARGGLAIEQFF
TRBV20-1,TRBJ2-3,CSARGLAGTDTQYF
TRBV19,TRBJ2-1,CASSTRGLGSYNEQFF
TRBV5-1,TRBJ2-7,CASSIPGQIHEQYF
TRBV7-2,TRBJ1-5,CASSFRQAGNQPQHF
TRBV5-1,TRBJ1-4,CASSSHRGTDEKLFF
TRBV20-1,TRBJ1-1,CSAREDRGRYTEAFF
TRBV10-3,TRBJ2-7,CAISGPGPYEQYF
TRBV12-3/TRBV12-4,TRBJ1-2,CASSPLRGSGGYTF
TRBV5-1,TRBJ2-5,CASSFQAASDQYF
TRBV2,TRBJ2-3,CALLGVAGGPIGDTQYF
TRBV20-1,TRBJ2-2,CSARGYNTGELFF
TRBV7-9,TRBJ2-6,CATGSGANVLTF
TRBV5-1,TRBJ2-5,CASSLDGAVGETQYF